This TCR beta chain was observed in a study of graft-versus-host responses after intestinal transplantation. Whole-study context: Transplants given to recipients were multivisceral, liver-intestinal, or isolated intestinal. Anti-thymocyte globulin induction, then tacrolimus and steroids for two to four years, went to all recipients. Broader study findings: Recipient marrow held GvH clones, some first seen in ileum or blood. Subjects displaying graft-donor T cell macrochimerism possessed elevated graft-versus-host to host-versus-graft clonal ratios inside allografts.

The data were produced by immunoSEQ multiplex PCR, yet TCRdb's version contains in-frame clones alone and is incomplete. The sample holds 70,000 to 80,000 clones, roughly 91% seen once. Notes on this clone: What it binds is not known.

Germline CDR1 reads MNHEY; CDR2 reads SMNVEV (reference sequence). The CDR3 spans 12 residues. V was trimmed by 8 bases and J by 9 bases, leaving 16 bases between them. This TCR came from a human donor who received an intestinal transplant. The chain joins TRBV27 to TRBJ1-1; a weak D match, TRBD1 (5 bases). The sample consisted of unstimulated CD8+ T cells sorted from spleen or lymph node cells, taken before intestinal transplant. This CDR3 is CASGPGLGKAFF. DNA of the CDR3: TGTGCCAGCGGGCCAGGGCTGGGGAAAGCTTTCTTT.